One sample yielded the 22 T cell receptor beta chains listed below, sequenced in a study of blood T cells in healthy people across ages. Primed by a sample-barcoded 5' primer and a J-beta primer mix, a second PCR proceeded for 7 to 11 cycles. TCRdb re-called the 5' RACE reads with MiXCR, one entry per CDR3 protein. The sample lists hundreds of thousands of distinct CDR3 sequences; around 24% were seen once. Separately, the same data were catalogued under a study of T cells of mothers and their children.

Sequenced sample: blood. Every receptor here comes from a boy aged 5 to 17 in good health.

This clonotype was recorded many times. The chain has TRBV3-1 and TRBJ1-2; D is ambiguous. Deletions cut 1 base from V and 0 bases from J, with 6 bases between. Germline V lookup: CDR1 LGHDT, CDR2 YNNKEL (reference sequence). This CDR3 has 14 amino acids. As DNA, the CDR3 is TGTGCCAGCAGCCAAGCGTCCGCTAACTATGGCTACACCTTC. Translated: CASSQASANYGYTF.

For the CDR3, the DNA is TGTGCCAGCAGCCAAGATGACAGGAGCTCCTACGAGCAGTACTTC. Amino acid sequence: CASSQDDRSSYEQYF. J is TRBJ2-7 and V is TRBV3-1; D is possibly TRBD1 (6 bases). Germline-derived CDR1 and CDR2 are LGHDT and YNNKEL (reference sequence). Trimming took 0 bases from V and 0 from J, leaving 9 bases between them. The CDR3 covers 15 residues.

J is TRBJ2-3 and V is TRBV12-3 or TRBV12-4; TRBD2 aligns across 9 bases. The J segment lost 4 bases and the V segment lost 11 bases, leaving 13 bases of the junction unmatched. The CDR3 covers 15 residues. In DNA, the CDR3 is TGTGCCTCTCGCCCAAATAGCGGGGGCGCAGATACGCAGTATTTT. Its translation is CASRPNSGGADTQYF.

This clonotype came up a few times. This chain joins TRBV29-1 and TRBJ2-5; 7 bases match TRBD1. CDR3 length: 14 amino acids. Trimming took 4 bases from V and 3 from J; bases not matched to a gene: 8. The V gene's germline CDR1 is SQVTM and CDR2 ANQGSEA. The CDR3 protein is CSVGRGQAKETQYF. The CDR3 DNA sequence: TGCAGCGTTGGGCGTGGACAGGCCAAAGAGACCCAGTACTTC.

This clonotype was seen only a few times. The rearrangement joins TRBV12-3 or TRBV12-4 to TRBJ2-2; 7 bases match TRBD1. The CDR3 spans 13 residues. The trim removed 6 bases at V and 6 bases at J, leaving 4 bases unmatched. The CDR3 protein is CASRPTGAGELFF. The CDR3 DNA is TGTGCCAGCAGGCCCACAGGGGCCGGGGAGCTGTTTTTT.

This clonotype has just a few counts. The chain has TRBV11-2 and TRBJ2-4, with 8 bases aligning to TRBD1. The trim removed 2 bases at V and 6 bases at J, leaving 3 bases unmatched. CDR1 is SGHAT, CDR2 FQNNGV, per germline. This CDR3 contains 14 residues. The CDR3 nucleotides read TGTGCCAGCAGCTTACAGGGGGCTGTAAACATTCAGTACTTC. Its translation is CASSLQGAVNIQYF.

In its sample, this clonotype was seen a few times. The rearrangement joins TRBV10-2 to TRBJ2-4, with D perhaps TRBD1 (7 bases). CDR3 length: 16 amino acids. V lost 6 bases to trimming and J lost 0 bases, with 15 bases between them. Germline V gives CDR1 WSHSY, CDR2 SAAADI. The CDR3 sequence: CASRPDREVAKNIQYF. CDR3 coding DNA: TGCGCCAGCAGACCTGACAGGGAGGTAGCCAAAAACATTCAGTACTTC.

This clonotype appeared a few times. The rearrangement joins TRBV29-1 to TRBJ2-7; D unresolved. Germline loops: CDR1 SQVTM, CDR2 ANQGSEA. V was pared by 1 base and J by 2 bases, with 18 bases between. CDR3 length: 16 residues. The CDR3 DNA reads TGCAGCGTTGAAGGCCCCCGAGTTCAACCTCCCTACGAGCAGTACTTC. It translates to CSVEGPRVQPPYEQYF.

The chain uses TRBV29-1 and TRBJ1-2, with D possibly TRBD1 on 5 matching bases. With 4 bases removed from V and 4 bases from J, the gap between germline ends came to 10 bases. From germline, CDR1 is SQVTM and CDR2 ANQGSEA. The CDR3 sequence is 12 residues long. The CDR3 DNA reads as TGCAGCGTTGCTGGGGCCCTCTATGGCTACACCTTC. Residues: CSVAGALYGYTF.

V is TRBV7-6 and J is TRBJ2-3; 13 nucleotides agree with TRBD2. V shed 3 bases, J shed 4 bases, and the junction held 10 bases outside the gene matches. The CDR3 spans 18 residues. CDR1 and CDR2 from the germline V gene are SGHVS and FNYEAQ. The CDR3 loop reads CASSLETSGGAAADTQYF. The CDR3 DNA follows: TGTGCCAGCAGCTTGGAAACTAGCGGGGGGGCGGCGGCAGATACGCAGTATTTT. Full variable domain (rest looked up from reference TRBV7-6 and TRBJ2-3): GAGVSQSPRYKVTKRGQDVALRCDPISGHVSLYWYRQALGQGPEFLTYFNYEAQQDKSGLPNDRFSAERPEGSISTLTIQRTEQRDSAMYRCASSLETSGGAAADTQYFGPGTRLTVL.

The CDR3 region is CASRNVQGSSGANVLTF. In nucleotides, the CDR3 is TGTGCCAGCAGGAATGTCCAGGGAAGCTCTGGGGCCAACGTCCTGACTTTC. The J gene is TRBJ2-6, the V gene TRBV11-2, with a tentative D call TRBD1 (5 bases). Deletions cut 6 bases from V and 0 bases from J, with 15 bases between. The CDR3 is 17 residues long. In germline, CDR1 is SGHAT, CDR2 FQNNGV.

This chain joins TRBV20-1 and TRBJ2-5, with D uncertain. CDR3 length: 12 residues. The V end lost 5 bases, the J end lost 2 bases, and 9 bases lay between the germline ends. CDR1 is DFQATT, CDR2 SNEGSKA, per germline (reference sequence). In DNA form, the CDR3 reads TGCAGTGCTTGCCCAGGACAAGAGACCCAGTACTTC. This encodes CSACPGQETQYF.

This clonotype was observed a handful of times. The DNA of the CDR3 is TGCAGTGCTAGAGAGGCAGGGGAAGGGCAGTACTTC. Its protein is CSAREAGEGQYF. The rearrangement uses TRBV20-1 and TRBJ2-7, with D perhaps matching TRBD1 (6 bases). The CDR3 totals 12 residues. Germline V gives CDR1 DFQATT, CDR2 SNEGSKA (reference sequence). Trimming left V 0 bases short and J 9 bases short, with 12 bases between.

The J gene is TRBJ2-3, the V gene TRBV20-1; 9 nucleotides align to TRBD1. V dropped 8 bases and J dropped 2; count of bases not matched to a gene: 5. The germline V gene has CDR1 DFQATT and CDR2 SNEGSKA (reference sequence). The CDR3 is made up of 13 amino acids. CDR3: CSYRDRDTDTQYF. DNA for the CDR3: TGCAGTTACCGGGACAGGGACACAGATACGCAGTATTTT.

The V gene is TRBV20-1, the J gene TRBJ1-2; D call uncertain. The germline V gene has CDR1 DFQATT and CDR2 SNEGSKA (reference sequence). The CDR3 extends over 11 amino acids. Trimming took 2 bases from V and 8 from J, leaving 9 bases between them. CDR3 bases: TGCAGTGCTAGATCCGGTTTGGGCTACACCTTC. The encoded protein is CSARSGLGYTF.

V is TRBV14 and J is TRBJ2-7; 10 bases map to TRBD1. CDR1 SGHDN and CDR2 FVKESK come from the germline V gene. This CDR3 is 15 amino acids long. V was clipped by 0 bases and J by 4 bases; unmatched bases: 3. CDR3 in DNA: TGTGCCAGCAGCCAAGAAAGGACAGGGGGGTACGAGCAGTACTTC. Translated, it gives CASSQERTGGYEQYF.

This clonotype appeared once. The chain couples TRBV29-1 to TRBJ2-7; D unclear. The DNA end lines up better with TRBJ2-1; the J call may be wrong. This CDR3 region has 12 residues. Germline lookup yields CDR1 SQVTM and CDR2 ANQGSEA. The CDR3 loop is CSVEVGSDEQFF. The CDR3, as DNA: TGCAGCGTTGAAGTGGGCAGCGATGAGCAGTTCTTC.

V gene TRBV11-1 combines with J gene TRBJ2-5; 9 bases are a match to TRBD1. The closer fit of TRBJ2-7 to the DNA end suggests the J call may be wrong. The germline gives CDR1 SGHAT, CDR2 FQDESV (reference sequence). The CDR3 runs to 16 residues. Here the CDR3 DNA reads TGTGCCAGCAGCTTAGCCTCCGGGACAGGGTTGCACGAGCAGTACTTC. Translating gives CASSLASGTGLHEQYF.

V is TRBV5-1 and J is TRBJ1-3, with 8 positions matching TRBD1. The germline gives CDR1 SGHRS, CDR2 YFSETQ. The J segment lost 8 bases and the V segment lost 3 bases, leaving 4 bases of the junction unmatched. There are 13 residues in the CDR3. CDR3 sequence: CASSSTGVDTIYF. DNA for the CDR3: TGCGCCAGCAGCTCGACAGGGGTGGACACCATATATTTT.

This clonotype occurred many times. This chain links TRBV2 with TRBJ2-5, with D uncertain. Germline V gene data show CDR1 as SNHLY and CDR2 as FYNNEI. V shed 3 bases and J shed 5 bases, with 4 bases lying between them. The CDR3 runs 11 residues. This chain's CDR3 is CASSELETQYF. CDR3 in DNA: TGTGCCAGCAGTGAGTTGGAGACCCAGTACTTC.

The CDR3 region is CATSRGSGGNTEAFF. CDR3 bases: TGTGCCACCAGCAGAGGCTCAGGGGGTAACACTGAAGCTTTCTTT. V gene TRBV15 combines with J gene TRBJ1-1; 7 bases are shared with TRBD1. With 1 base clipped from V and 2 bases from J, the junction kept 4 bases outside the gene matches. Germline V gene data show CDR1 as LNHNV and CDR2 as YYDKDF (reference sequence). CDR3 size: 15 residues.

V gene TRBV3-1 combines with J gene TRBJ2-5; D remains unclear. The J call is uncertain, as TRBJ2-7 better fits the DNA end. The CDR3 spans 14 residues. Per the germline V gene, CDR1 is LGHDT and CDR2 is YNNKEL (reference sequence). CDR3 DNA: TGTGCCAGCAGCCTAGGACGTAACTCCTACGAGCAGTACTTC. It encodes CASSLGRNSYEQYF.